This T cell receptor (beta chain) originates from a study of graft-versus-host responses after intestinal transplantation. Study in general: Transplants given to recipients were multivisceral, liver-intestinal, or isolated intestinal. Induction using anti-thymocyte globulin, followed by tacrolimus and steroids for 2 to 4 years, was given to all recipients.

The V and J ends lost 0 bases and 0 bases, in that order; junction bases with no gene match: 7. This CDR3 has 18 amino acids. Germline lookup yields CDR1 ENHRY and CDR2 SYGVKD. A few counts support this clone. As yet, its antigen is unknown. Study-wide results and limits: Where graft-donor T cell macrochimerism was present, patients had high graft-versus-host to host-versus-graft clonal ratios in allografts. Researchers found GvH clones in recipient marrow, and some showed up first in ileum or blood.

TCRdb's copy holds only in-frame clones and misses some; the assay was immunoSEQ multiplex PCR. The sample shows fewer than 120,000 clones, about 93% of them seen only once. This chain connects TRBV10-3 to TRBJ2-1, with 8 bases that match TRBD2. The source material was unstimulated CD8+ T cells sorted from spleen or lymph node cells, sampled before intestinal transplant. This TCR was recovered from a human donor who received an intestinal transplant. The CDR3 nucleotides are TGTGCCATCAGTGAGTCAAGGGAGCGGGGGAGCTCCTACAATGAGCAGTTCTTC. Translating it yields CAISESRERGSSYNEQFF.